What follows are 5 T cell receptor beta chains derived from one specimen sequenced in a study of blood T cell repertoires in COVID-19. Generated by immunoSEQ multiplex PCR, the TCRdb table keeps only in-frame clones and is missing some. The sample yields 450,000 or so clones, roughly nine tenths seen once. Sequenced sample: peripheral blood. The receptor set was obtained from a man younger than 35 with COVID-19, enrolled during active disease.

This chain joins TRBV6-5 and TRBJ1-6; weak D call: TRBD1 (5 bases). V shed 7 bases and J shed 10 bases, with 17 bases lying between them. This CDR3 has 14 residues. Germline V gives CDR1 MNHEY, CDR2 SVGAGI. This CDR3 is CASNLLRVGSPLHF. CDR3 nucleotides: TGTGCCAGCAACCTACTCAGGGTAGGCTCACCCCTCCACTTT.

The chain recombines TRBV5-4 with TRBJ1-2, with 9 bases identical to TRBD1. The CDR3 runs to 14 residues. Germline CDR1 and CDR2: SGHNT and YYREEE (reference sequence). V gave up 2 bases and J gave up 6 bases; unmatched junction bases: 5. The CDR3 protein is CASSFGDRADGYTF. The CDR3 nucleotides read TGTGCCAGCAGCTTCGGGGACAGGGCGGATGGCTACACCTTC.

In the case of this clone: The same CDR3 is also encoded by other DNA sequences in this sample. The chain joins TRBV29-1 to TRBJ1-3; possibly TRBD1 for D (6 bases). CDR1 is SQVTM and CDR2 is ANQGSEA in the germline V gene. Trimming took 3 bases from V and 2 from J, leaving 8 bases between them. The CDR3 loop spans 13 amino acids. CDR3 sequence (DNA): TGCAGCGTTGAGACAGGAGCTGGAAACACCATATATTTT. It encodes CSVETGAGNTIYF.

The chain has TRBV5-1 and TRBJ2-7; TRBD1 matches 7 bases. This CDR3 is built from 15 residues. The germline V gene has CDR1 SGHRS and CDR2 YFSETQ. The junction had 9 bases not matched to a gene; V was cut back by 0 bases and J by 6 bases. CDR3 region: CASSLALTGSSEQYF. Here the CDR3 DNA reads TGCGCCAGCAGCTTGGCCCTGACAGGGTCTAGCGAGCAGTACTTC.

The rearrangement links TRBV18 to TRBJ2-5, with a weak D call TRBD1 (6 bases). With 0 bases removed from V and 6 bases from J, the gap between germline ends came to 11 bases. This CDR3 has 14 amino acids. Germline CDR1 reads KGHSH; CDR2 reads LQKENI. The chain's CDR3 is CASSPPTGLKTQYF. CDR3 sequence (DNA): TGTGCCAGCTCACCACCTACAGGGTTAAAGACCCAGTACTTC.